This TCR beta chain was recovered during a study of cytomegalovirus exposure and HLA in healthy donors. Overall study: The approximately 110 validation repertoires, a later analysis reported, used the same platform as the 666 first-cohort repertoires. Regarding the study as a whole: Reports showed the classifier diagnosing cytomegalovirus status with high specificity and sensitivity. Researchers counted around 160 TCR beta chains as cytomegalovirus-associated.

TCRdb's copy holds only in-frame clones and misses some; the assay was immunoSEQ multiplex PCR. The profile shows 160,000 or so clones, 88% of them singletons. As for this clone: The target antigen is unknown. Germline is not matched at one junction end, which may reflect a read error.

Germline CDR1 and CDR2: MDHEN and SYDVKM. This CDR3 comprises 11 residues. The sequence was obtained from a man aged 18 to 30 in good health and CMV-seronegative. The specimen was PBMCs. V is TRBV28 and J is TRBJ1-3; D possibly corresponds to TRBD1 (5 bases). Here the CDR3 DNA reads TGTGCCAGCGGGACTGGAAGCACCATATATTTT. Translation: CASGTGSTIYF.